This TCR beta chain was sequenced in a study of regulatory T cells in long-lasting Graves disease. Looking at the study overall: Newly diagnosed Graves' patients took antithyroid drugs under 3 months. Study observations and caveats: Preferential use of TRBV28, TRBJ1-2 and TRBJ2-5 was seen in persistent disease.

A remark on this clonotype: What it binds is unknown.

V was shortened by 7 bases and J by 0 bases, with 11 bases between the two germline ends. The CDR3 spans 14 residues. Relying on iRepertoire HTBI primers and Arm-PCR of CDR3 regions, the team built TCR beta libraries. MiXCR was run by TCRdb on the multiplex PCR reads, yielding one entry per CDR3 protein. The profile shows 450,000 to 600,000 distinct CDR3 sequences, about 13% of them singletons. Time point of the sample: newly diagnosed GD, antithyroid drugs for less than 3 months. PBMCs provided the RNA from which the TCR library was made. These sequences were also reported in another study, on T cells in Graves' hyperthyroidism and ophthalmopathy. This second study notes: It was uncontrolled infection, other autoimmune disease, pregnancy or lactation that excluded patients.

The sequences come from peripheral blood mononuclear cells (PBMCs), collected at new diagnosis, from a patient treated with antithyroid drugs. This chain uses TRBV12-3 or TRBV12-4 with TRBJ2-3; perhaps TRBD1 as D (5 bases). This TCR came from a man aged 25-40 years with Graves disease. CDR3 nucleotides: TGTGCCAGCACCCAGGGATCTAGCACAGATACGCAGTATTTT. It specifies CASTQGSSTDTQYF.